This TCR beta chain was sequenced in a study of spatial heterogeneity in lung cancer. Overall study context: Alpha-chain detections were consistently fewer than beta-chain detections among the sequences.

A unique molecular identifier was attached to every TCR cDNA molecule. TCRdb re-analysed the 5' RACE reads in MiXCR, keeping a single row per CDR3 protein. This table has about 1,200 distinct CDR3 sequences, 13% appearing once. By share, this clonotype counts as large. The time point here: sample taken at primary tumor resection. Without sorting, whole RNA was sequenced from tumor, nontumor lung or frozen PBMC. The CDR3 sequence is 13 residues long. V dropped 7 bases and J dropped 4; count of bases not matched to a gene: 1. CDR1 and CDR2 from the germline V gene are MNHEY and SVGAGI. The J gene is TRBJ2-5, the V gene TRBV6-5, with TRBD2 matching over 12 bases. Material: normal lung tissue next to the tumor, obtained at surgery. This TCR derives from a male donor with early-stage non-small cell lung cancer. CDR3 bases: TGTGCCAGCACGACTAGCGGGGGAGAGACCCAGTACTTC. The encoded protein is CASTTSGGETQYF.